Listed below are T cell receptor beta chains from one sample, sequenced in a study of monozygotic twins with inflammatory bowel disease. TCRdb reprocessed the 5' RACE reads; each CDR3 protein has one entry and no DNA is given. Its clone listing holds about 380,000 distinct CDR3 sequences. Sequencing input: blood. Source of these receptors: a human donor with ulcerative colitis or Crohn's disease, or a healthy co-twin of an affected twin (not recorded which). Each CDR3 is given with its conserved first and last residue.

j_call v_call cdr3_aa
TRBJ1-1 TRBV5-6 CASSPIRGLTEAFF
TRBJ2-1 TRBV7-9 CASSFLAGGHLDEQFF
TRBJ2-7 TRBV12-3/TRBV12-4 CASSPWVSGGPYEQYF
TRBJ2-1 TRBV11-2 CASSPTWQHNEQFF
TRBJ1-5 TRBV4-1 CASSQDLRGLGNQPQHF
TRBJ2-3 TRBV5-1 CASSLYGLAQGGTDTQYF
TRBJ1-2 TRBV20-1 CSASPRVGGYTF
TRBJ2-7 TRBV6-5 CASSYAVSYEQYF
TRBJ2-7 TRBV7-6 CASSSGTGANEQYF
TRBJ2-1 TRBV20-1 CSASLGLAGGNEQFF
TRBJ2-1 TRBV19 CATSTGPSGYNEQFF
TRBJ2-1 TRBV11-3 CASSSSSGGGRGNEQFF
TRBJ2-4 TRBV5-1 CASSSGTLAKNIQYF
TRBJ2-4 TRBV12-3/TRBV12-4 CASSFSGGKNIQYF
TRBJ1-3 TRBV10-3 CAISESGRNTIYF
TRBJ2-4 TRBV20-1 CSAKRAGGSLLAKNIQYF
TRBJ1-1 TRBV19 CASSIVWGTNTEAFF
TRBJ2-7 TRBV5-6 CASSLVWDTLKGHEQYF
TRBJ2-1 TRBV6-1 CASSDGTSGLYNEQFF
TRBJ2-1 TRBV6-5 CASSYSHPTSYNEQFF
TRBJ2-1 TRBV20-1 CSAKERTAYNEQFF
TRBJ2-7 TRBV6-2/TRBV6-3 CASSLLAGDYEQYF
TRBJ2-2 TRBV30 CAREGGAMGELFF
TRBJ1-5 TRBV5-1 CASSLDTNRDQPQHF
TRBJ1-2 TRBV10-3 CAISESPGMANYGYTF
TRBJ2-1 TRBV5-1 CASSQRQRAYNEQFF
TRBJ2-5 TRBV12-3/TRBV12-4 CASSSHPDYGETQYF
TRBJ1-2 TRBV5-4 CASSPQTGSGYTF
TRBJ2-2 TRBV10-3 CAISESGGALGGELFF
TRBJ2-3 TRBV20-1 CSADGTSGGVGTDTQYF
TRBJ2-4 TRBV11-2 CASSLDLRLAGGHEDIQYF
TRBJ1-4 TRBV21-1 CASRRDREKNEKLFF
TRBJ2-5 TRBV7-8 CASSLGVGIQETQYF
TRBJ2-7 TRBV20-1 CSARDERGGAGKQYF
TRBJ2-7 TRBV3-1 CASSQVRSEQYF